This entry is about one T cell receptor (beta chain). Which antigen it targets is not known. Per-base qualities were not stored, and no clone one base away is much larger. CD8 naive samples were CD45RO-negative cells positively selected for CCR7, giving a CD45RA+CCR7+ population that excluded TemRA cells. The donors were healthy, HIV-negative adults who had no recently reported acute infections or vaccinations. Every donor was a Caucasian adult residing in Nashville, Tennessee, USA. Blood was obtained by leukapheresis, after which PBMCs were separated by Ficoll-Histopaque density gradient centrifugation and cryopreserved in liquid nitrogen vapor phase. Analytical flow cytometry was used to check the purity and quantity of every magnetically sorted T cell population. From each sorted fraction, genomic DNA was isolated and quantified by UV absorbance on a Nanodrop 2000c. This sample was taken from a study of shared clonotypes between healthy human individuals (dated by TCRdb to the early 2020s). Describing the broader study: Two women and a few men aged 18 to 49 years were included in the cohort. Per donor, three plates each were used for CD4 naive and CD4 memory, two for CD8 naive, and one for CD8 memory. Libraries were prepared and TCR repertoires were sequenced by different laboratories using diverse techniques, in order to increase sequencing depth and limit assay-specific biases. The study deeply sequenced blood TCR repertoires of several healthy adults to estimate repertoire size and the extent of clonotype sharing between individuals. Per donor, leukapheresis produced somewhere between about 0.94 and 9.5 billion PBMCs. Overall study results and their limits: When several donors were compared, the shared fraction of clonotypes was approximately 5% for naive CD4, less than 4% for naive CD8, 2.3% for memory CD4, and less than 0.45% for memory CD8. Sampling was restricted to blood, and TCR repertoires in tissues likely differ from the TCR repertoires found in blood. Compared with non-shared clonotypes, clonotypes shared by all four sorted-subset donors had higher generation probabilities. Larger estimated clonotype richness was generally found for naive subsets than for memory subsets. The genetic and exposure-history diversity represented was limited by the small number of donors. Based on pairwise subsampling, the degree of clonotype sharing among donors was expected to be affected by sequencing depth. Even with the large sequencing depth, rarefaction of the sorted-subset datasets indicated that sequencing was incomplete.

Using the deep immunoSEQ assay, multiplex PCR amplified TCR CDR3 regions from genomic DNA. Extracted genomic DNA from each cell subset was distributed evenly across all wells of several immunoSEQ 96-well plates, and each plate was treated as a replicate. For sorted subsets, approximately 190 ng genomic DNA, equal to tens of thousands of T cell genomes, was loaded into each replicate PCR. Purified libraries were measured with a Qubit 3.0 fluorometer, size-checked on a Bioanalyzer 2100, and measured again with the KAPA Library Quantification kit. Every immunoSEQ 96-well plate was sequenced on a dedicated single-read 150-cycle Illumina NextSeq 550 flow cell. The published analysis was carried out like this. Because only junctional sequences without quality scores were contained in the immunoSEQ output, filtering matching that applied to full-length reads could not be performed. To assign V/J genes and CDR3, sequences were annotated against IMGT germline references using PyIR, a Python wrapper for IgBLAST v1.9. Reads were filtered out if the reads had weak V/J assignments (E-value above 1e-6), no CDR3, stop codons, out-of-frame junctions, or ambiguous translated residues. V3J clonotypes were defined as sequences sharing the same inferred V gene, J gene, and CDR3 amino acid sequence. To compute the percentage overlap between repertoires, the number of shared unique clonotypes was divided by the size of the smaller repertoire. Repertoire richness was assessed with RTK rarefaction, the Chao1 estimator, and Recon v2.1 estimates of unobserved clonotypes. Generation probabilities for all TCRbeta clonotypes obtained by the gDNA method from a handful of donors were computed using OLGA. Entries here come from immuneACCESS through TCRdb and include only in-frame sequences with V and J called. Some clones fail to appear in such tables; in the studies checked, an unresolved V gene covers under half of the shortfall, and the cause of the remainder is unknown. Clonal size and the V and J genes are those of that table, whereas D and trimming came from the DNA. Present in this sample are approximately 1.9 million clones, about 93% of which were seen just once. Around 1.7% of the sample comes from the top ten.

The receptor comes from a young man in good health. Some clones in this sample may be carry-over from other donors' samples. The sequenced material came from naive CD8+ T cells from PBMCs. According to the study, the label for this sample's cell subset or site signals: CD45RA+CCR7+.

The DNA sequence follows: TGTGCCAGCAGCTGGGACAGGGAACAAGAGACCCAGTACTTC. This encodes CASSWDREQETQYF. This receptor chain uses TRBV11-2 and TRBJ2-5; 9 nucleotides in the junction match TRBD1. CDR1 and CDR2, per the germline V gene, are SGHAT and FQNNGV. There are 14 amino acids in the CDR3, from cysteine to phenylalanine inclusive. Only the CDR3 DNA is retained, 42 bases long and in frame from the first base. V is pruned by 4 bases and J by 2 bases, leaving 2 bases of the junction without a gene match.